Following are 2 T cell receptor beta chains from one sample sequenced in a study of blood T cell repertoires in COVID-19. Here immunoSEQ multiplex PCR was the method, and the copy in TCRdb shows in-frame clones only, minus some. Seen here are about 440,000 clones, about 89% observed once, and the top ten hold 4% to 5.5%. Sequencing was carried out using peripheral blood. The receptors derive from a woman in her thirties with acute or convalescent COVID-19.

This rearrangement joins TRBV5-1 to TRBJ1-2; D is perhaps TRBD1 (6 bases). V lost 3 bases and J 3 bases, leaving 12 bases between the germline ends. This CDR3 comprises 14 residues. The germline V gene encodes CDR1 SGHRS and CDR2 YFSETQ. CDR3: CASSYLPGDYGYTF. The CDR3 bases are TGCGCCAGCAGCTATTTACCAGGGGACTATGGCTACACCTTC.

CDR3 DNA: TGTGCCAGGAGTACAGGGCCCCGGGAGACCCAGTACTTC. Residues: CARSTGPRETQYF. The chain employs TRBV7-8 and TRBJ2-5, with D possibly being TRBD1 (6 bases). The CDR3 contains 13 residues. Per germline, CDR1 SGHVS and CDR2 FQNEAQ. Trimming pared 9 bases from V and 5 bases from J, leaving 16 bases between. The complete variable domain, with remaining parts taken from reference TRBV7-8 and TRBJ2-5, reads GAGVSQSPRYKVAKRGQDVALRCDPISGHVSLFWYQQALGQGPEFLTYFQNEAQLDKSGLPSDRFFAERPEGSVSTLKIQRTQQEDSAVYLCARSTGPRETQYFGPGTRLLVL.